The clone carrying this T cell receptor beta chain was seen a handful of times. Its antigen remains unknown. Individual cDNA molecules received unique molecular identifiers. TCRdb processed the 5' RACE reads anew with MiXCR; each CDR3 protein has one entry. The repertoire holds approximately 120,000 distinct CDR3 sequences, with more than 12% as singletons. The source of the sample is a study of early T cells in non-severe SARS-CoV-2 infection. At the level of the study: Sequencing used unsorted whole-blood bulk RNA, so chains lack pairing. General study results and limits: Matching with VDJdb favored anti-spike CD8 responses (missing private and CD4 specificities).

The CDR3 consists of 15 residues. Sequencing was carried out using whole blood. The rearrangement joins TRBV21-1 to TRBJ1-1; TRBD1 is the table's D call, not checked against the DNA. TRBV21-1 is deemed a pseudogene. This TCR was recovered from an adult who was a healthcare worker with PCR-confirmed SARS-CoV-2 infection or an uninfected control (not recorded which). The CDR3 region has the DNA TGTGCCAGCAGGCCCGGGCGGGGGCCGAACACTGAAGCTTTCTTT. Encoded protein: CASRPGRGPNTEAFF.